These 17 T cell receptor beta chains were sequenced from one sample in a study of tumor-infiltrating lymphocytes in primary liver carcinoma. A primer in the constant region served to generate TCR beta cDNA from 500 ng of total RNA. Nested multiplex PCR, run for three rounds with slightly modified ARM-PCR, yielded TCR beta libraries. The first two PCR rounds, approximately 10 cycles each, used TRBV1-TRBV30 forward primers and a C-beta reverse primer. In TCRdb, the multiplex PCR reads were re-called with MiXCR into one record per CDR3 protein. The table includes roughly 100,000 distinct CDR3 sequences, roughly four fifths detected once. Starting material for RNA and DNA co-extraction consisted of about 19-32 mg of unsorted bulk tissue. The sequenced material came from liver tumor tissue from sampling region 3. Indicated subset: tumor region T3, left-lateral pole. Receptors originate from a man aged 40-49 years with primary liver carcinoma and hepatitis B virus infection.

To note about this clonotype: At one of its ends the junction is not consistent with the germline gene, which may arise from a read error. V is TRBV29-1 and J is TRBJ1-2; tentatively, D is TRBD1 (5 bases). CDR1 and CDR2 from the germline V gene are SQVTM and ANQGSEA. The CDR3 sequence is 13 residues long. Written as DNA, the CDR3 is TGCAGCGTCGGGGTCAGGGAAAACTATGGCCACACCTTC. This gives the protein CSVGVRENYGHTF.

About this clonotype itself: The CDR3 carries no conserved terminal phenylalanine or tryptophan, so it likely arises from a read error. Here the CDR3 DNA reads TGTGCCAGCAGTTTGGTTGCGGGAGCTGGGGGCAATGAGCAGTTCTAC. It is translated as CASSLVAGAGGNEQFY. V gene TRBV5-6 combines with J gene TRBJ2-1; 7 nucleotides line up with TRBD2. CDR3 length: 16 residues. CDR1 SGHDT and CDR2 YYEEEE come from the germline V gene.

Points on this clonotype: No conserved phenylalanine or tryptophan ends this CDR3, so it is likely a read error. V gene TRBV6-5 combines with J gene TRBJ2-3; D possibly corresponds to TRBD2 (5 bases). Per germline, CDR1 MNHEY and CDR2 SVGAGI. The V end lost 7 bases, the J end lost 8 bases, and 13 bases lay between the germline ends. The CDR3 length is 12 residues. CDR3 sequence reads: CASTGGAGTQYL. CDR3 bases: TGTGCCAGCACCGGAGGAGCCGGTACGCAGTATCTT.

Notes on this clonotype: One junction end does not reproduce the germline sequence, and a read error may be involved. The chain couples TRBV5-8 to TRBJ1-1, with D unclear. This CDR3 is 15 amino acids long. Germline CDR1 SGHTS, CDR2 YDEGEE. CDR3: CASSTRATLNSEAFF. CDR3 bases: TGTGCCAGCAGCACTAGAGCAACGCTGAACAGTGAAGCTTTCTTT.

This clonotype has a count of ten or more. The chain combines TRBV6-4 with TRBJ2-5, with TRBD2 matching 12 bases. The CDR3 contains 15 residues. Per the germline V gene, CDR1 is MRHNA and CDR2 is SNTAGT. Trimming cost V 9 bases and J 3 bases; bases outside gene matches: 8. The CDR3 DNA is TGTGCCAGTGACAGGACTAGCGGGACGGAAGAGACCCAGTACTTC. The encoded protein is CASDRTSGTEETQYF.

Only a few counts were recorded for this clonotype. The chain couples TRBV19 to TRBJ1-6; 7 bases match TRBD1. Looked up from germline, CDR1 is LNHDA and CDR2 is SQIVND (reference sequence). This CDR3 is 14 amino acids long. Trimming cost V 5 bases and J 6 bases; bases outside gene matches: 4. CDR3 protein: CASSAGTANSPLHF. DNA of the CDR3: TGTGCCAGTAGTGCCGGGACAGCTAATTCACCCCTCCACTTT.

This clonotype was detected ten times or more. The V gene is TRBV10-2, the J gene TRBJ2-3; 12 nucleotides agree with TRBD1. This CDR3 contains 16 residues. Germline assignment: CDR1 WSHSY and CDR2 SAAADI. With V trimmed by 3 bases and J by 8 bases, 9 bases remained unmatched. CDR3 in amino acids: CASSDRDRGPTGTQYF. In nucleotides, the CDR3 is TGCGCCAGCAGTGACCGGGACAGGGGGCCCACTGGTACGCAGTATTTT.

In its sample, this clonotype was seen many times. The rearrangement uses TRBV5-1 and TRBJ1-2; no definite D call. Trimming cost V 1 base and J 0 bases, with 4 bases left between them. CDR1 SGHRS and CDR2 YFSETQ come from the germline V gene. The CDR3 runs to 13 residues. The CDR3 bases are TGCGCCAGCAGCTTGACAGCTAACTATGGCTACACCTTC. This codes for CASSLTANYGYTF.

Comments on this clonotype: A read error may account for a junction end that differs from germline. This chain uses TRBV12-3 or TRBV12-4 with TRBJ1-1; D not certain. The CDR3 is 14 amino acids. DNA for the CDR3: TGTGCCAGCACTTTAGGGCTCATGAACACTGAAGCTGTCTTT. Residues: CASTLGLMNTEAVF.

Note on this clonotype: The junction departs from the called germline gene at one end, perhaps through a read error. V is TRBV6-2 or TRBV6-3 and J is TRBJ2-1; 7 bases agree with TRBD1. This CDR3 is 16 amino acids long. The germline gives CDR1 MNHEY, CDR2 SVGEGT. The CDR3 is CASSSPGQCTYNGQFF. The CDR3 coding sequence is TGTGCCAGCAGCTCCCCGGGACAGTGTACCTACAATGGGCAGTTCTTC.

The gene calls are TRBV5-1 and TRBJ2-1; TRBD2 agrees at 12 bases. Germline-derived CDR1 and CDR2 are SGHRS and YFSETQ. The J segment lost 1 base and the V segment lost 9 bases, leaving 14 bases of the junction unmatched. This CDR3 spans 18 amino acids. This chain's CDR3 is CANTLGLAGWTSYNEQFF. In nucleotides, the CDR3 is TGCGCCAACACCTTGGGACTAGCGGGTTGGACGTCCTACAATGAGCAGTTCTTC. Filled out from reference TRBV5-1 and TRBJ2-1, the complete variable domain reads KAGVTQTPRYLIKTRGQQVTLSCSPISGHRSVSWYQQTPGQGLQFLFEYFSETQRNKGNFPGRFSGRQFSNSRSEMNVSTLELGDSALYLCANTLGLAGWTSYNEQFFGPGTRLTVL.

In the case of this clonotype: Because it lacks the conserved phenylalanine or tryptophan at the end, this CDR3 is likely a read error. Here the CDR3 DNA reads TGTGCCAGCTGTCCCAGTTTGTGGTCTGGAAACACCATATATTAT. Protein sequence: CASCPSLWSGNTIYY. The chain couples TRBV12-3 or TRBV12-4 to TRBJ1-3; D is uncertain. The CDR3 sequence is 15 residues long. Between the trimmed V and J ends, which lost 8 bases and 1 base, there was a span of 15 bases.

The CDR3 DNA sequence: TGCGCCAGCATCTCGTCTAGCGGGAACCTCAATGAGCAGTTCTTC. Translating gives CASISSSGNLNEQFF. The V and J genes are TRBV5-1 and TRBJ2-1; TRBD2 matches at 9 bases. The V and J ends lost 6 bases and 6 bases, in that order; junction bases with no gene match: 10. CDR3 length: 15 amino acids. CDR1 is SGHRS, CDR2 YFSETQ, per germline. Using reference TRBV5-1 and TRBJ2-1 for the parts outside the CDR3, the full variable domain is KAGVTQTPRYLIKTRGQQVTLSCSPISGHRSVSWYQQTPGQGLQFLFEYFSETQRNKGNFPGRFSGRQFSNSRSEMNVSTLELGDSALYLCASISSSGNLNEQFFGPGTRLTVL.

On this clonotype: Lacking the conserved final phenylalanine or tryptophan, this CDR3 likely reflects a read error. The limits of the CDR3 on the DNA are not certain, so only TCRdb's listed CDR3 is given. The chain recombines TRBV6-2 or TRBV6-3 with TRBJ1-1; TRBD1 reflects the table's D call only, with no check against the DNA. The CDR3 is 14 residues long, counting both termini. From germline, CDR1 is MNHEY and CDR2 SVGEGT. CDR3 amino acids: CASSCRGAGTEASI.

With respect to this clonotype: Its ends do not fully match the called genes, so a read error is possible. This rearrangement joins TRBV28 to TRBJ2-2, with D maybe TRBD2 (5 bases). The CDR3 is 13 amino acids. Germline CDR1 and CDR2: MDHEN and SYDVKM. The CDR3 region has the DNA TGTGCCGGCAGTTTGTCACCCACCGGGGAGTTGTTTTTT. Residues: CAGSLSPTGELFF.

Regarding this clonotype: This sequence may be a read error, since a much larger clone differs from it by one base. The CDR3 DNA reads as TGTGCCATCAGGGAAGCGGAGGGGCATCAGTCCCGGCATTTT. It codes for CAIREAEGHQSRHF. This chain connects TRBV10-3 to TRBJ1-5, with a tentative D call TRBD1 (5 bases). Trimming removed 6 bases at V and 15 bases at J, with 24 bases between. CDR1 and CDR2 from the germline V gene are ENHRY and SYGVKD. There are 14 residues in the CDR3.

As for this clonotype: One junction end disagrees with the germline gene, perhaps due to a read error. V and J are TRBV6-5 and TRBJ1-5; TRBD1 matches at 7 bases. The CDR3 is 15 residues long. The germline V gene has CDR1 MNHEY and CDR2 SVGAGI. The CDR3 sequence is CASSDPEQGNQAQHF. Written as DNA, the CDR3 is TGTGCCAGTAGTGATCCGGAACAGGGGAATCAGGCCCAGCATTTT.